This entry lists 17 T cell receptor beta chains sequenced from one sample in a study of hypomethylating agent response in myelodysplastic syndrome. Generated by immunoSEQ multiplex PCR, the TCRdb table keeps only in-frame clones and is missing some. Seen here are nearly 3,500 clones, roughly 78% observed once, and the top ten hold 27%. The sequenced sample was bone marrow, obtained before or after starting hypomethylating agent treatment for myelodysplastic syndrome (not recorded which). These TCRs come from a human donor with myelodysplastic syndrome.

V is TRBV9 and J is TRBJ1-1; D is unclear. The CDR3 has 14 residues. Trimming took off 0 bases at V and 2 bases at J, with 8 bases between the two ends. Germline-derived CDR1 and CDR2 are SGDLS and YYNGEE. CDR3 amino acids: CASSVAGVNTEAFF. The CDR3 nucleotides read TGTGCCAGCAGCGTAGCGGGAGTCAACACTGAAGCTTTCTTT.

V and J are TRBV5-4 and TRBJ2-7; D perhaps matches TRBD2 (6 bases). The CDR3 contains 15 residues. Germline CDR1 SGHNT, CDR2 YYREEE (reference sequence). V was clipped by 4 bases and J by 1 base, with 15 bases between them. The CDR3 here is CASSKRDSQSYEQYF. The CDR3 DNA sequence: TGTGCCAGCAGCAAAAGGGACTCCCAATCCTACGAGCAGTACTTC.

This clone was recorded once. This rearrangement joins TRBV11-1 to TRBJ2-1; 12 bases fit TRBD2. Germline assignment: CDR1 SGHAT and CDR2 FQDESV (reference sequence). CDR3 size: 18 residues. V shed 2 bases, J shed 1 base, and the junction held 6 bases outside the gene matches. CDR3 DNA: TGTGCCAGCAGCTTAAGAGGGCTAGCGGGGGGGTCCTACAATGAGCAGTTCTTC. As protein: CASSLRGLAGGSYNEQFF.

The chain combines TRBV4-3 with TRBJ1-4, with D perhaps matching TRBD1 (5 bases). Deletions cut 1 base from V and 8 bases from J, with 14 bases between. The CDR3 extends over 15 amino acids. Per germline, CDR1 LGHNA and CDR2 YSLEER. CDR3 in amino acids: CASSQGTEGWEKLFF. The CDR3 DNA sequence: TGCGCCAGCAGCCAAGGGACGGAGGGGTGGGAAAAACTGTTTTTT.

This chain uses TRBV27 with TRBJ1-2; D uncertain. There are 13 residues in the CDR3. From germline, CDR1 is MNHEY and CDR2 SMNVEV (reference sequence). V lost 2 bases and J 2 bases, leaving 6 bases between the germline ends. The chain's CDR3 is CASSLEGNYGYTF. The CDR3 DNA sequence: TGTGCCAGCAGTTTAGAGGGCAACTATGGCTACACCTTC.

J is TRBJ2-1 and V is TRBV19; TRBD1 matches at 8 bases. CDR1 and CDR2 (germline): LNHDA, SQIVND (reference sequence). There are 16 residues in the CDR3. The ends lost 2 bases at V and 6 bases at J; junction bases unmatched: 9. This chain's CDR3 is CASSIRHRGLTNEQFF. The CDR3 nucleotides read TGTGCCAGTAGTATACGACACAGGGGGTTAACCAATGAGCAGTTCTTC. Together with reference TRBV19 and TRBJ2-1, the CDR3 gives the full variable domain: DGGITQSPKYLFRKEGQNVTLSCEQNLNHDAMYWYRQDPGQGLRLIYYSQIVNDFQKGDIAEGYSVSREKKESFPLTVTSAQKNPTAFYLCASSIRHRGLTNEQFFGPGTRLTVL.

V usage is TRBV6-5 and J usage is TRBJ2-5; 10 bases align to TRBD2. The CDR3 extends over 13 amino acids. Germline V gene data show CDR1 as MNHEY and CDR2 as SVGAGI. J lost 5 bases, V lost 6 bases, and 3 bases had no gene match. The CDR3 DNA follows: TGTGCCAGCAGGTTAGCGGGAGGTGAGACCCAGTACTTC. The encoded protein is CASRLAGGETQYF.

The V gene is TRBV9, the J gene TRBJ2-6; TRBD2 matches at 7 bases. The CDR3 extends over 16 amino acids. The trim removed 0 bases at V and 4 bases at J, leaving 4 bases unmatched. Germline CDR1 SGDLS, CDR2 YYNGEE. CDR3 nucleotide sequence: TGTGCCAGCAGCGTAGCGGGAGGTTCGGGGGCCAACGTCCTGACTTTC. Its translation is CASSVAGGSGANVLTF. Variable domain in full (rest from reference TRBV9 and TRBJ2-6): DSGVTQTPKHLITATGQRVTLRCSPRSGDLSVYWYQQSLDQGLQFLIQYYNGEERAKGNILERFSAQQFPDLHSELNLSSLELGDSALYFCASSVAGGSGANVLTFGAGSRLTVL.

The J gene is TRBJ1-2, the V gene TRBV4-3; tentatively, D is TRBD1 (6 bases). CDR1 and CDR2 from the germline V gene are LGHNA and YSLEER. Trimming took off 3 bases at V and 2 bases at J, with 7 bases between the two ends. The CDR3 runs to 13 residues. The CDR3 region is CASSHGQNYGYTF. The CDR3 DNA is TGCGCCAGCAGCCACGGACAGAACTATGGCTACACCTTC.

V gene TRBV7-3 combines with J gene TRBJ2-1, with 14 bases fitting TRBD2. The CDR3 is 16 amino acids. V trimming: 4 bases; J trimming: 8 bases; junction bases outside the gene matches: 7. From germline, CDR1 is SGHTA and CDR2 FQGTGA. CDR3 in DNA: TGTGCCAGCAGCTCGCGGACTAGCGGGGGGATGGATGAGCAGTTCTTC. Translated, it gives CASSSRTSGGMDEQFF. Full variable domain (remainder filled in from reference TRBV7-3 and TRBJ2-1): GAGVSQTPSNKVTEKGKYVELRCDPISGHTALYWYRQSLGQGPEFLIYFQGTGAADDSGLPNDRFFAVRPEGSVSTLKIQRTERGDSAVYLCASSSRTSGGMDEQFFGPGTRLTVL.

The CDR3 nucleotides are TGCGCCAGCAGCTTGGCGAGGGAAACTGAAGCTTTCTTT. Amino acid sequence: CASSLARETEAFF. The V and J genes are TRBV5-1 and TRBJ1-1; D not resolved. The germline V gene encodes CDR1 SGHRS and CDR2 YFSETQ. Trimming shortened V by 0 bases and J by 5 bases, and 8 bases separated the two germline ends. CDR3 size: 13 residues.

The chain employs TRBV9 and TRBJ2-1; 7 nucleotides agree with TRBD1. This CDR3 is 15 amino acids long. Germline values: CDR1 SGDLS, CDR2 YYNGEE. The trim removed 0 bases at V and 3 bases at J, leaving 3 bases unmatched. The CDR3 sequence: CASSVEGDSYNEQFF. The CDR3 coding sequence is TGTGCCAGCAGCGTAGAGGGGGACAGCTACAATGAGCAGTTCTTC.

Here the CDR3 DNA reads TGTGCCAGCAGACCTCAATTGGGCGTGACTCAGCCCCAGCATTTT. As protein: CASRPQLGVTQPQHF. The chain recombines TRBV6-5 with TRBJ1-5; D is unclear. The CDR3 is 15 amino acids. The germline gives CDR1 MNHEY, CDR2 SVGAGI. The V and J ends lost 6 bases and 6 bases respectively, with 18 bases between them.

This clone was counted only a few times. Written as DNA, the CDR3 is TGCGCCAGCAGCGAACAGGGGGAATCTGCTGAAGCTTTCTTT. Translating gives CASSEQGESAEAFF. The chain combines TRBV5-1 with TRBJ1-1; 8 positions match TRBD1. V lost 4 bases and J lost 6; bases outside the gene matches: 8. The CDR3 covers 14 residues. Germline assignment: CDR1 SGHRS and CDR2 YFSETQ.

The rearrangement joins TRBV2 to TRBJ2-7; D remains unclear. The V end lost 8 bases, the J end lost 6 bases, and 14 bases lay between the germline ends. The CDR3 sequence is 12 residues long. CDR1 and CDR2 from the germline V gene are SNHLY and FYNNEI. CDR3 residues: CASGREVREQYF. The CDR3 nucleotides read TGTGCCAGCGGGCGAGAGGTTCGCGAGCAGTACTTC. Full variable domain (outside the CDR3, taken from reference TRBV2 and TRBJ2-7): EPEVTQTPSHQVTQMGQEVILRCVPISNHLYFYWYRQILGQKVEFLVSFYNNEISEKSEIFDDQFSVERPDGSNFTLKIRSTKLEDSAMYFCASGREVREQYFGPGTRLTVT.

This clone has a single count. This rearrangement joins TRBV21-1 to TRBJ2-3; the table gives TRBD2 as D, unverified against the DNA. TRBV21-1 is a pseudogene segment. The CDR3 loop spans 14 amino acids. The CDR3 DNA reads TGTGCCAGCAGCCCTAGGTCTGTCGGAGATACGCAGTATTTT. The encoded protein is CASSPRSVGDTQYF.

The CDR3 sequence is CASSPNPGTTNEKLFF. The CDR3 DNA reads TGTGCCAGCTCACCCAACCCTGGGACGACTAATGAAAAACTGTTTTTT. The V gene is TRBV18, the J gene TRBJ1-4; D may be TRBD1 (5 bases). Looked up from germline, CDR1 is KGHSH and CDR2 is LQKENI. Trimming removed 3 bases from V and 2 bases from J, with 13 bases in between. The CDR3 contains 16 residues. Full variable domain (outside the CDR3, taken from reference TRBV18 and TRBJ1-4): NAGVMQNPRHLVRRRGQEARLRCSPMKGHSHVYWYRQLPEEGLKFMVYLQKENIIDESGMPKERFSAEFPKEGPSILRIQQVVRGDSAAYFCASSPNPGTTNEKLFFGSGTQLSVL.